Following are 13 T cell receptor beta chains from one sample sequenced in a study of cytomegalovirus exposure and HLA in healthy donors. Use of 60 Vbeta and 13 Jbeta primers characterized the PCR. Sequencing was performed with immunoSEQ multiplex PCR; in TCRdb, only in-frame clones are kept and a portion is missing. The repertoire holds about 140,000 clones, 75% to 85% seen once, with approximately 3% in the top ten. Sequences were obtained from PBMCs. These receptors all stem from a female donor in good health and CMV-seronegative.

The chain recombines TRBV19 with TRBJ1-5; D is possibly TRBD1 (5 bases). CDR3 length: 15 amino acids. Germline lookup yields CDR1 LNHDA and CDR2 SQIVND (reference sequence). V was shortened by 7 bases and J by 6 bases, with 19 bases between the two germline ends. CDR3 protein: CASKSLRVEGQPQHF. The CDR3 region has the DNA TGTGCCAGTAAGTCCCTCAGGGTGGAGGGTCAGCCCCAGCATTTT.

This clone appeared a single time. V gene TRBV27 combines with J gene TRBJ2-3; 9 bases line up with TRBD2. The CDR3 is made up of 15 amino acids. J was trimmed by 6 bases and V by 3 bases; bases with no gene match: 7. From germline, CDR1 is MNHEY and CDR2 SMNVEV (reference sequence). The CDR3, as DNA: TGTGCCAGCAGTTTCGCGCGGGGGGGGTGGGATACGCAGTATTTT. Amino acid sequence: CASSFARGGWDTQYF.

The CDR3 sequence: CASRGPSSLNTEAFF. CDR3 DNA sequence: TGTGCCAGCAGGGGGCCCAGCTCCTTGAACACTGAAGCTTTCTTT. The chain joins TRBV6-6 to TRBJ1-1; perhaps TRBD1 as D (5 bases). CDR1 and CDR2 (germline): MNHNY, SVGAGI (reference sequence). Trimming pared 6 bases from V and 0 bases from J, leaving 14 bases between. The CDR3 runs to 15 residues.

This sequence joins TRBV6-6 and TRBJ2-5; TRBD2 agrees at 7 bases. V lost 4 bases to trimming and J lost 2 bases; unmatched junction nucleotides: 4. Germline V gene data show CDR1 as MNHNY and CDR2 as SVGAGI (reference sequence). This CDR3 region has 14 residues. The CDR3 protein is CASSFPGGQETQYF. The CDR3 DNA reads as TGTGCCAGCAGTTTCCCGGGAGGACAAGAGACCCAGTACTTC.

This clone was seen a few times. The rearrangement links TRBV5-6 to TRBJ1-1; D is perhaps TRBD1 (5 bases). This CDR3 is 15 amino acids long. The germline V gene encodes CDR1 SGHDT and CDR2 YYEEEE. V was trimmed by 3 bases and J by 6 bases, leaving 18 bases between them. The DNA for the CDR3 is TGTGCCAGCAGCTCGGTGGGCAGGGATCGGTCTGAAGCTTTCTTT. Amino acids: CASSSVGRDRSEAFF.

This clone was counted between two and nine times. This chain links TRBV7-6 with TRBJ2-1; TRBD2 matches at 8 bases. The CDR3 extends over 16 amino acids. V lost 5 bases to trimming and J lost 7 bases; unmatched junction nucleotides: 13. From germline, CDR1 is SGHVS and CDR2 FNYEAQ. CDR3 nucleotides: TGTGCCAGCAGCCCGAGTGCGGGGGGAGGTCAGAATGAGCAGTTCTTC. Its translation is CASSPSAGGGQNEQFF.

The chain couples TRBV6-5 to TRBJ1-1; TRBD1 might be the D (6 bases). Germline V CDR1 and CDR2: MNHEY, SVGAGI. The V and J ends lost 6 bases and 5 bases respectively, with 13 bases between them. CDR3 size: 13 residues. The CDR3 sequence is CASSSEGETEAFF. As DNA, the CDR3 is TGTGCCAGCAGCTCTGAGGGGGAGACTGAAGCTTTCTTT.

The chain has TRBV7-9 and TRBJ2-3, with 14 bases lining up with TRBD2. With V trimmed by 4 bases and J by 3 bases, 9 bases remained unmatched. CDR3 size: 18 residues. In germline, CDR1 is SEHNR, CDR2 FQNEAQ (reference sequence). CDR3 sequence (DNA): TGTGCCAGCAGCTCCGCCAGACTAGCGGGGGGGCGTACAGATACGCAGTATTTT. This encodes CASSSARLAGGRTDTQYF.

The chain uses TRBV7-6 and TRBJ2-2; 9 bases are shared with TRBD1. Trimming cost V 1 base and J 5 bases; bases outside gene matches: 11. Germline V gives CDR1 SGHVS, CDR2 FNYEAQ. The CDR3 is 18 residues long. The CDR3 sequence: CASSLDLRDREDTGELFF. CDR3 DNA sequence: TGTGCCAGCAGCTTAGACCTCCGGGACAGGGAGGATACCGGGGAGCTGTTTTTT.

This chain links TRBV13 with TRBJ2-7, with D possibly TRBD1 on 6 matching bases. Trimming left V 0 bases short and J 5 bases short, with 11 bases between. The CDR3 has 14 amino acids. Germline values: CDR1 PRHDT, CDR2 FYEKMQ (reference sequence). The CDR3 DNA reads TGTGCCAGCAGCTTAGGCAACAGGGCCGACGAGCAGTACTTC. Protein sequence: CASSLGNRADEQYF.

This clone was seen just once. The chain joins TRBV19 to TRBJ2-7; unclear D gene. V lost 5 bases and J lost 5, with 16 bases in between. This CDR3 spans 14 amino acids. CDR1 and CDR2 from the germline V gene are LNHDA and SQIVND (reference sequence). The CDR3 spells CASSSRSGGDEQYF. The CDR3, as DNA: TGTGCCAGTAGTTCTAGGTCCGGTGGCGACGAGCAGTACTTC.

The CDR3 loop is CAISEGAGGGTDTQYF. As DNA, the CDR3 is TGTGCCATCAGTGAAGGCGCGGGGGGCGGCACAGATACGCAGTATTTT. The rearrangement links TRBV10-3 to TRBJ2-3, with TRBD2 identical over 8 bases. The V gene's germline CDR1 is ENHRY and CDR2 SYGVKD. V lost 3 bases to trimming and J lost 1 base; unmatched junction nucleotides: 6. There are 16 residues in the CDR3.

In DNA, the CDR3 is TGTGCCAGCAGCAGGGACATCTCCAATCAGCCCCAGCATTTT. Translated, it gives CASSRDISNQPQHF. J is TRBJ1-5 and V is TRBV7-9; D possibly corresponds to TRBD1 (6 bases). Germline V lookup: CDR1 SEHNR, CDR2 FQNEAQ (reference sequence). CDR3 length: 14 residues. Trimming removed 5 bases from V and 3 bases from J, with 11 bases in between.